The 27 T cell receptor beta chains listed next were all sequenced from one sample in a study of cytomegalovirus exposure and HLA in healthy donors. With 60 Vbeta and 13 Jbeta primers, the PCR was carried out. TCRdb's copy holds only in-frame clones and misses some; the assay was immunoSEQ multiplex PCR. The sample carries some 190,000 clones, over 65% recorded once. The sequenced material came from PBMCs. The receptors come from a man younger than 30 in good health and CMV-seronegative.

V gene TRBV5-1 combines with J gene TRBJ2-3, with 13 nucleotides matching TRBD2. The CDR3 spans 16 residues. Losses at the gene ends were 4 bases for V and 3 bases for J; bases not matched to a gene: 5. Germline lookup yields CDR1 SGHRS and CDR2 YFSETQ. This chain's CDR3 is CASSPRTSGRTDTQYF. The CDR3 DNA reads TGCGCCAGCAGCCCCCGGACTAGCGGGAGAACAGATACGCAGTATTTT.

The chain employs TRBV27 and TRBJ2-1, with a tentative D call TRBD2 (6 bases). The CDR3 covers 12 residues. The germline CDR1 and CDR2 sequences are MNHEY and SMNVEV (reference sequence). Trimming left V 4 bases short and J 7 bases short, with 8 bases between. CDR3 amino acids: CASSSEGNEQFF. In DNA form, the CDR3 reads TGTGCCAGCAGTTCGGAGGGGAATGAGCAGTTCTTC.

In DNA form, the CDR3 reads TGTGCCAGCAGTTCCCAGGGGGTCTATGGCTACACCTTC. Its protein is CASSSQGVYGYTF. This chain links TRBV27 with TRBJ1-2; 7 positions agree with TRBD1. This CDR3 has 13 residues. With V trimmed by 4 bases and J by 4 bases, 3 bases remained unmatched. The V gene's germline CDR1 is MNHEY and CDR2 SMNVEV (reference sequence).

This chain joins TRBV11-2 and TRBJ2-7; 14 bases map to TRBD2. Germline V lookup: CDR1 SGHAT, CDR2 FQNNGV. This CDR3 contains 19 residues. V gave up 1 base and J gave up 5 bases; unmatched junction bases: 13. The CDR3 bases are TGTGCCAGCAGCTTAGGACTAGCGGGGGGGTTCGCCCAGCCTGACGAGCAGTACTTC. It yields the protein CASSLGLAGGFAQPDEQYF.

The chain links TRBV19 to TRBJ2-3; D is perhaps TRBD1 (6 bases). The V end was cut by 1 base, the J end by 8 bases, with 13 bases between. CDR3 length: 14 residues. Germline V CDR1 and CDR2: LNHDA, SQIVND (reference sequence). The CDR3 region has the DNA TGTGCCAGTAGTATAGGGGGCACCAGGGGTACGCAGTATTTT. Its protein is CASSIGGTRGTQYF.

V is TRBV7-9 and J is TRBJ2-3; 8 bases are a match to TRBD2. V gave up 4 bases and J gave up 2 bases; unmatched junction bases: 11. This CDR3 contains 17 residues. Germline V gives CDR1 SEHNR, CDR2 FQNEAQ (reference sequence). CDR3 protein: CASSWTGGSLLTDTQYF. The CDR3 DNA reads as TGTGCCAGCAGCTGGACGGGGGGGTCTCTACTCACAGATACGCAGTATTTT.

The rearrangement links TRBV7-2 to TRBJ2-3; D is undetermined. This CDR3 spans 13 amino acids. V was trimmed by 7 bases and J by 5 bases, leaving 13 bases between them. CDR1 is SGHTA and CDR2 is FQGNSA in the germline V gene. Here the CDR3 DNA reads TGTGCCAGCACTCGACGGTCAGGAGATACGCAGTATTTT. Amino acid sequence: CASTRRSGDTQYF.

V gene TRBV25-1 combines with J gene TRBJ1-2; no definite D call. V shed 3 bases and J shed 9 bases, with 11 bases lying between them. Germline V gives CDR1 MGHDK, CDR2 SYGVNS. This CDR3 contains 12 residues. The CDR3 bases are TGTGCCAGCAGTGAGAACCTCCAGAGCTACACCTTC. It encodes CASSENLQSYTF.

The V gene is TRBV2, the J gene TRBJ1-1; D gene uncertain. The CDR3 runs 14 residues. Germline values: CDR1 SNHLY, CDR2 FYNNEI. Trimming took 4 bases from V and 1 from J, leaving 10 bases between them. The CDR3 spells CASSVRQRNTEAFF. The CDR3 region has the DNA TGTGCCAGCAGTGTTCGACAAAGGAACACTGAAGCTTTCTTT.

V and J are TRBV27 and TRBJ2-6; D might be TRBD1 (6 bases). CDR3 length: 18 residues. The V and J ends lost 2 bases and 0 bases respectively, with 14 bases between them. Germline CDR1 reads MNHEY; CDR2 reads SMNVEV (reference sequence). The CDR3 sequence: CASSLRGTLFSGANVLTF. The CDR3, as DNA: TGTGCCAGCAGTTTAAGGGGGACCTTATTCTCTGGGGCCAACGTCCTGACTTTC.

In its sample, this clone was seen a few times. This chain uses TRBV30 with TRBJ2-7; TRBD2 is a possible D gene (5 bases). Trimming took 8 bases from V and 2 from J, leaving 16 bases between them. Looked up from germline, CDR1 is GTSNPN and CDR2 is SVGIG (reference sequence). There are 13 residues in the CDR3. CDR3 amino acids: CAQNPSGTYEQYF. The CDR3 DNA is TGTGCCCAAAACCCCTCGGGGACCTACGAGCAGTACTTC.

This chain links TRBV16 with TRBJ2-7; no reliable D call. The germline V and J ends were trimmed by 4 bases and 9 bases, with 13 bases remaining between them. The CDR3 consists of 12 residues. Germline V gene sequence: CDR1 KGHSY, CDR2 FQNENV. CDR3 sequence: CASSRQTRVQYF. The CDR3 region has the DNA TGTGCCAGCAGCCGCCAAACTCGTGTGCAGTACTTC.

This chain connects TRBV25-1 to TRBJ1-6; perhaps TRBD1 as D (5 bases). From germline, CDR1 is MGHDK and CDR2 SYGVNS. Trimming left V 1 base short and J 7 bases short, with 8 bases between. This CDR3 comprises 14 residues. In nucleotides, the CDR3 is TGTGCCAGCAGTGAATCTCGGGGGAATTCACCCCTCCACTTT. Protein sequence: CASSESRGNSPLHF.

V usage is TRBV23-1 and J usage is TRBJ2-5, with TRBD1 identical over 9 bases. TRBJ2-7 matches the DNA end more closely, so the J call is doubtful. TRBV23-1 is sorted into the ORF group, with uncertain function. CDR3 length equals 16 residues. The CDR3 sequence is CASSRPGQGPSTEQYF. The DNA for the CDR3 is TGCGCCAGCAGTCGGCCGGGACAGGGACCCTCCACCGAGCAGTACTTC.

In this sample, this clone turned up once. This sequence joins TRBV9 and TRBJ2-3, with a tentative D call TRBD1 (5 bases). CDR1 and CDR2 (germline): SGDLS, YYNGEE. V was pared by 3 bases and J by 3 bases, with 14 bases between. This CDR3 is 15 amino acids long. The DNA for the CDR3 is TGTGCCAGCAGCGACGCCTGGGGCCTGACAGATACGCAGTATTTT. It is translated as CASSDAWGLTDTQYF.

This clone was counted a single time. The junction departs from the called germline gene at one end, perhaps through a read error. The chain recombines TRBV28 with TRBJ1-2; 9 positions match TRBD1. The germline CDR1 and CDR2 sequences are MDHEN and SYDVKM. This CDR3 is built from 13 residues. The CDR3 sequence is CASIKQGALSHEF. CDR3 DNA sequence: TGTGCCAGCATTAAACAGGGGGCCCTATCCCACGAATTC.

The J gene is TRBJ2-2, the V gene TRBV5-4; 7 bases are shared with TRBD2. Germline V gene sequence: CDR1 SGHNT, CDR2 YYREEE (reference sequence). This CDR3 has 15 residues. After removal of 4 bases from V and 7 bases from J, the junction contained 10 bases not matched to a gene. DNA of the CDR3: TGTGCCAGCAGCACCGGACTAGAGAGTGTCGGGGAGCTGTTTTTT. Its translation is CASSTGLESVGELFF.

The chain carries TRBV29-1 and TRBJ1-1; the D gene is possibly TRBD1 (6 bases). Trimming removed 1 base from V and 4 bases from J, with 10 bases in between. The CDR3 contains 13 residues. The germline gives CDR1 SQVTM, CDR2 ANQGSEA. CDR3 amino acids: CSVEAGVGTEAFF. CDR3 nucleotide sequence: TGCAGCGTTGAAGCAGGGGTCGGCACTGAAGCTTTCTTT.

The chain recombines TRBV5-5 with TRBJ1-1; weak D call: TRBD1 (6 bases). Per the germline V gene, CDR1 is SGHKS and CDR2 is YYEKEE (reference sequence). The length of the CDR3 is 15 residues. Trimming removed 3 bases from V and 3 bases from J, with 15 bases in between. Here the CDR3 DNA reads TGTGCCAGCAGCTCGAGGGGGGGGGCAGACACTGAAGCTTTCTTT. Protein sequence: CASSSRGGADTEAFF.

CDR3 nucleotides: TGTGCCAGCAGCTGGGGACAGGAGGGCGAGCAGTACTTC. This gives the protein CASSWGQEGEQYF. The chain couples TRBV7-2 to TRBJ2-7; 8 bases fit TRBD1. This CDR3 spans 13 amino acids. V trimming: 4 bases; J trimming: 6 bases; junction bases outside the gene matches: 5. Germline CDR1 is SGHTA and CDR2 is FQGNSA.

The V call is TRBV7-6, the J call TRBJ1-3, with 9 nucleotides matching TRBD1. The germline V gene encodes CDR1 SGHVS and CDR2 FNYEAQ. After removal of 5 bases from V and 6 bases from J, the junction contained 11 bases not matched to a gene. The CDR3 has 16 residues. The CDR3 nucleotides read TGTGCCAGCAGCGCGGGACAGGGATTAAATATAAACACCATATATTTT. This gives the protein CASSAGQGLNINTIYF.

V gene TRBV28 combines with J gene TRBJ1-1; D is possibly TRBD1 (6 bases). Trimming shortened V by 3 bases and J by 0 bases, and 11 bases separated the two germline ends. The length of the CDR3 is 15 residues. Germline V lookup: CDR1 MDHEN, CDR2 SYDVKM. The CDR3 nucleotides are TGTGCCAGCAGTTTTTACAGGGCCATGAACACTGAAGCTTTCTTT. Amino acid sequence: CASSFYRAMNTEAFF.

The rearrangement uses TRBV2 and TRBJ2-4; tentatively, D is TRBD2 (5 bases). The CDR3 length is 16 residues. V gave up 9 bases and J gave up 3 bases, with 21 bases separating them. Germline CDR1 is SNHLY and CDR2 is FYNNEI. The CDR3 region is CASSRLWTAGKNIQYF. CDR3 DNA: TGTGCCAGTTCTCGGCTGTGGACTGCGGGCAAAAACATTCAGTACTTC.

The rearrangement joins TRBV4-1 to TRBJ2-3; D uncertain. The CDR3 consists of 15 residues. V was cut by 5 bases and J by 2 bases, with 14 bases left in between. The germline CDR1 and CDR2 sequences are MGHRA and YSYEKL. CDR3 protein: CASSFDQSNTDTQYF. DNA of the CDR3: TGCGCCAGCAGCTTCGATCAGTCAAACACAGATACGCAGTATTTT.

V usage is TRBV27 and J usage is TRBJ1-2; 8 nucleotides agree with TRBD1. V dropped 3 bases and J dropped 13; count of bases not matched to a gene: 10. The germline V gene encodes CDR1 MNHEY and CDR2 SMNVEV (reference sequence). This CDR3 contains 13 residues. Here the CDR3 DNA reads TGTGCCAGCAGTTTCTCCAATGGACAGGGTAGCACCTTC. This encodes CASSFSNGQGSTF.

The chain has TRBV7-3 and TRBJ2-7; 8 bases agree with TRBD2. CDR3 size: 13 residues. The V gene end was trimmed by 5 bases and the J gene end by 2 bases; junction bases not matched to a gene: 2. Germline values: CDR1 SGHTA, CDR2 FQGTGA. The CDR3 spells CASSQGLAYEQYF. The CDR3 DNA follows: TGTGCCAGCAGCCAGGGACTAGCCTACGAGCAGTACTTC.

The CDR3 loop is CASSASGRRTDTQYF. DNA of the CDR3: TGTGCCAGCAGCGCAAGTGGGCGGAGGACAGATACGCAGTATTTT. The chain employs TRBV9 and TRBJ2-3; possibly TRBD2 for D (5 bases). CDR1 is SGDLS and CDR2 is YYNGEE in the germline V gene. V was shortened by 3 bases and J by 3 bases, with 14 bases between the two germline ends. CDR3 size: 15 residues.